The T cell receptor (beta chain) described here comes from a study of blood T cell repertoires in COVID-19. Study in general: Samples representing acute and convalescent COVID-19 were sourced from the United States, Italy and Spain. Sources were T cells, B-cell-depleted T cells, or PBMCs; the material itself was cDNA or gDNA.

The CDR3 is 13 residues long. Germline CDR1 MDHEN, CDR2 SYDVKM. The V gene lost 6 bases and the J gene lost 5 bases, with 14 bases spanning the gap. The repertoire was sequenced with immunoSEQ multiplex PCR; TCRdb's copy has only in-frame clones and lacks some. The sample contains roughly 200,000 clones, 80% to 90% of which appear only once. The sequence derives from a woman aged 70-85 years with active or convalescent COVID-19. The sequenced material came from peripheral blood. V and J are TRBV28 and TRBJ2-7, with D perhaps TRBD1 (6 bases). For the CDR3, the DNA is TGTGCCAGCAGAGAAGGGGGTCCCCACGAGCAGTACTTC. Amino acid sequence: CASREGGPHEQYF.